Reported below is one T cell receptor (beta chain). The repertoire was sequenced with immunoSEQ multiplex PCR; TCRdb's copy has only in-frame clones and lacks some. The data show some 150,000 clones, about 90% seen once. The germline CDR1 and CDR2 sequences are SGHAT and FQDESV (reference sequence). V was shortened by 5 bases and J by 6 bases, with 22 bases between the two germline ends. This CDR3 has 16 residues. The data belong to a study of control samples from healthy donors and cancer patients. Source material: blood. The sequence was collected from a man aged 18 to 30 in good health. V and J are TRBV11-1 and TRBJ2-5, with D possibly matching TRBD1 (5 bases). The CDR3 bases are TGTGCCAGCAGCGAAGAAGATGCGAACAGGCGCCAGACCCAGTACTTC. It is translated as CASSEEDANRRQTQYF.